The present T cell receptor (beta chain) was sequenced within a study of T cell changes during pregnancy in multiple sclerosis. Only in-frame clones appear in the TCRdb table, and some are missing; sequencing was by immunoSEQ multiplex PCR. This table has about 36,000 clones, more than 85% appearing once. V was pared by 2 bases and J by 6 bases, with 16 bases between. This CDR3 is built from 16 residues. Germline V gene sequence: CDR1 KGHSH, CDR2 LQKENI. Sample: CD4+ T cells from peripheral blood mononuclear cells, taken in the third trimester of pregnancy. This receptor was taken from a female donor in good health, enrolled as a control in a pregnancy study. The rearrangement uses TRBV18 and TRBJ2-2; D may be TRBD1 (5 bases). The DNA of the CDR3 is TGTGCCAGCTCACCAGAAAGGGGAACAACGGCCGGGGAGCTGTTTTTT. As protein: CASSPERGTTAGELFF.